This T cell receptor (beta chain) appears in the sequencing data of a study of control samples from healthy donors and cancer patients. J gave up 8 bases and V 4 bases, and 11 bases lay outside the gene matches. CDR1 SGHNT and CDR2 YYREEE come from the germline V gene (reference sequence). The length of the CDR3 is 14 residues. Produced via immunoSEQ multiplex PCR; TCRdb's table is partial and in-frame only. The sample has approximately 20,000 clones; 80% to 90% are singletons. Sequenced: PBMCs. The clonotype comes from a man aged 60-69 years with colorectal cancer. The chain combines TRBV5-4 with TRBJ1-2; 7 bases map to TRBD1. The CDR3 DNA sequence: TGTGCCAGCAGCCTTGTAAGACAGGGAAAGGGCTACACCTTC. This translates into CASSLVRQGKGYTF.